The subject of this entry is one TCR beta chain. This CDR3 is built from 16 residues. CDR1 and CDR2 (germline): SEHNR, FQNEAQ (reference sequence). The V segment lost 5 bases and the J segment 7 bases; nucleotides outside the gene matches: 10. The protocol was immunoSEQ multiplex PCR, while the TCRdb copy is restricted to in-frame clones and leaves out a portion. The table shows roughly 80,000 clones, with around nine tenths occurring only once. Recipients received nonmyeloablative bone marrow transplants from related graft donors, with transient mixed chimerism. This entry belongs to a study of Tregs in tolerant kidney transplant recipients.

The TCR sequence derives from a human patient who received a combined kidney and bone marrow transplant. Some of the T cells may derive from the graft donor. The rearrangement links TRBV7-9 to TRBJ2-7, with 14 bases matching TRBD2. The specimen comprised CD4+ T cells from blood (PBMCs), sampled 24 months after the transplant. The CDR3 loop is CASSPQGLAGESEQYF. CDR3 DNA sequence: TGTGCCAGCAGCCCGCAGGGACTAGCGGGAGAAAGTGAGCAGTACTTC.